Below, one T cell receptor beta chain is given with its context. The antigen remains undetermined. This CDR3 spans 12 amino acids. CDR1 is DFQATT and CDR2 is SNEGSKA in the germline V gene (reference sequence). Trimming took 5 bases from V and 6 from J, leaving 12 bases between them. The sample comes from a study of early T cells in non-severe SARS-CoV-2 infection. On the study more broadly: Investigators sequenced bulk RNA drawn from unsorted whole blood, and chains remained unpaired.

Study findings and constraints: Lookups in VDJdb leaned toward anti-spike CD8 responses and missed private and CD4 specificities.

TCRdb fed the 5' RACE reads into MiXCR, producing one record per CDR3 protein. The sample has 70,000 to 95,000 distinct CDR3 sequences, over 12% seen once; the top ten hold 0.58%. The specimen was whole blood. This receptor was obtained from an adult who was a healthcare worker with PCR-confirmed SARS-CoV-2 infection or an uninfected control (not recorded which). The chain employs TRBV20-1 and TRBJ2-3, with D possibly being TRBD2 (6 bases). The CDR3 region has the DNA TGCAGTGCTTCTACTAGCTCGGATACGCAGTATTTT. Its translation is CSASTSSDTQYF.